This T cell receptor beta chain was sequenced for a study of blood T cell repertoires in COVID-19. Repertoires were generated with immunoSEQ multiplex PCR, while TCRdb's copy carries only in-frame clones and drops some. The sample gives almost 250,000 clones, 86% of which show up once; approximately 5.5% is in the top ten. A few counts support this clone. The V gene's germline CDR1 is SGHTA and CDR2 FQGNSA. Trimming removed 3 bases from V and 1 base from J, with 22 bases in between. The CDR3 is 19 residues long. This receptor was obtained from a woman of 80 years or more with COVID-19, enrolled during active disease. The chain recombines TRBV7-2 with TRBJ2-4; possibly TRBD2 for D (5 bases). The sequencing sample was made of peripheral blood. The CDR3 protein is CASSFSPGLNLDAKNIQYF. For the CDR3, the DNA is TGTGCCAGCAGCTTTTCTCCGGGATTAAATCTGGATGCCAAAAACATTCAGTACTTC.